This entry lists 5 T cell receptor beta chains sequenced from one sample in a study of T cells after yellow fever vaccination. TCRdb fed the 5' RACE reads into MiXCR, producing one record per CDR3 protein. This table has about 310,000 distinct CDR3 sequences, around 4% appearing once. This specimen was PBMCs, taken on the day of the yellow fever booster vaccination. The origin of the receptors is a man between 18 and 35 years old who received the YFV17D yellow fever vaccine.

This clonotype was recorded at least ten times. The chain links TRBV20-1 to TRBJ2-3; D is perhaps TRBD2 (6 bases). CDR3 length: 13 residues. The germline V gene has CDR1 DFQATT and CDR2 SNEGSKA (reference sequence). Trimming removed 0 bases from V and 14 bases from J, with 18 bases in between. In nucleotides, the CDR3 is TGCAGTGCTAGAGATCCCTCCCCGGAGGGGTGGTATTTT. Protein: CSARDPSPEGWYF.

The rearrangement links TRBV29-1 to TRBJ2-1, with D possibly matching TRBD2 (6 bases). Germline V gene data show CDR1 as SQVTM and CDR2 as ANQGSEA. This CDR3 region has 11 residues. V was trimmed by 7 bases and J by 7 bases, leaving 11 bases between them. The CDR3 DNA sequence: TGCAGCGGCCGGGACTTGAATGAGCAGTTCTTC. Translation: CSGRDLNEQFF.

In its sample, this clonotype was seen a few times. The CDR3 region is CASSPGVGLGYGYTF. DNA of the CDR3: TGTGCCAGCAGCCCCGGGGTAGGGTTGGGGTATGGCTACACCTTC. V usage is TRBV28 and J usage is TRBJ1-2; D ambiguous. CDR1 MDHEN and CDR2 SYDVKM come from the germline V gene. V was clipped by 6 bases and J by 5 bases, with 19 bases between them. The CDR3 is 15 residues long.

Many counts were recorded for this clonotype. V usage is TRBV4-2 and J usage is TRBJ1-6; 9 bases are shared with TRBD1. CDR1 is LGHNA, CDR2 YNFKEQ, per germline. This CDR3 contains 14 residues. The J segment lost 10 bases and the V segment lost 3 bases, leaving 4 bases of the junction unmatched. CDR3 DNA sequence: TGTGCCAGCAGCCAGGACAGGGGCTTCTCACCCCTCCACTTT. Amino acids: CASSQDRGFSPLHF.

This clonotype has only a few counts. This sequence joins TRBV4-2 and TRBJ2-5; the match to TRBD2 covers 8 bases. The trim removed 5 bases at V and 2 bases at J, leaving 16 bases unmatched. The CDR3 loop spans 18 amino acids. The germline gives CDR1 LGHNA, CDR2 YNFKEQ. As DNA, the CDR3 is TGTGCCAGCAGCTCCGGACTAGCCGTGCGGTGGCTACAAGAGACCCAGTACTTC. This sequence encodes CASSSGLAVRWLQETQYF.